This T cell receptor (beta chain) was documented in a study of OX40 agonist ivuxolimab in advanced cancers. Overall study findings and caveats: Fewer expanded clones were found on average in CD4+ than in CD8+ T cells.

Notes on this clone: The antigen remains undetermined.

With 7 bases removed from V and 3 bases from J, the gap between germline ends came to 9 bases. CDR1 and CDR2 from the germline V gene are MGHDK and SYGVNS. The CDR3 contains 13 residues. The repertoire was sequenced with immunoSEQ multiplex PCR; TCRdb's copy has only in-frame clones and lacks some. The data hold approximately 68,000 clones, with around 91% observed a single time. This TCR was sampled from an adult with an advanced solid tumor such as melanoma, head and neck, liver or kidney cancer. This material consisted of CD4+ or CD8+ T cells sorted from blood, taken in a trial of the OX40 agonist ivuxolimab. The V and J genes are TRBV25-1 and TRBJ1-4; D might be TRBD1 (5 bases). The CDR3 DNA reads TGTGCCAGCAAGGGGTATGCTAATGAAAAACTGTTTTTT. It specifies CASKGYANEKLFF.